The clone carrying this T cell receptor beta chain was detected only a few times. What it recognizes is unknown. The sample belongs to a study of shared clonotypes between healthy human individuals. Using immunoSEQ multiplex PCR, the repertoire was profiled, and TCRdb retains in-frame clones only, with some absent. This sample has 900,000 to 1,200,000 clones, with 70% to 80% found just once. Findings and caveats of the study: Naive CD4 clonotypes were shared across a handful of donors at approximately 5.3%.

This CDR3 is 14 amino acids long. Sequenced input: memory CD4+ T cells from PBMCs. Described subset: CD45RA-negative fraction. The gene calls are TRBV21-1 and TRBJ1-2. TRBV21-1 is recorded as a pseudogene. This TCR came from a young man in good health. Some clones in this sample may be carry-over from other donors' samples. CDR3 nucleotide sequence: TGTGCCAGCAGCAAAGCCCCCCTATCCTATGGCTACACCTTC. This encodes CASSKAPLSYGYTF.